The 3 T cell receptor beta chains in this list originate from one sample, sequenced in a study of blood T cell repertoires in COVID-19. Measured with immunoSEQ multiplex PCR; TCRdb has only the in-frame clones, and not every one. This table holds 100,000 to 140,000 clones, 80% found once. Sequences were obtained from peripheral blood. These receptor sequences come from a man in his 70s with acute or convalescent COVID-19.

The chain carries TRBV3-1 (or the pseudogene TRBV3-2) and TRBJ2-3; D is uncertain. The CDR3 extends over 12 amino acids. Germline V gives CDR1 LGHDT, CDR2 YNNKEL (reference sequence). Trimming removed 2 bases from V and 4 bases from J, with 4 bases in between. CDR3 DNA: TGTGCCAGCAGCCAATTCGCAGATACGCAGTATTTT. As protein: CASSQFADTQYF.

This clone showed up just once. In DNA, the CDR3 is TGCGCCAGCAGCTTGGTTGAACTAGGAGCCTACGAGCAGTACTTC. Protein: CASSLVELGAYEQYF. The V gene is TRBV5-1, the J gene TRBJ2-7; D may be TRBD2 (5 bases). CDR1 is SGHRS, CDR2 YFSETQ, per germline. The CDR3 contains 15 residues. V lost 0 bases and J lost 2, with 12 bases in between.

The chain has TRBV11-2 and TRBJ1-1; no definite D call. Looked up from germline, CDR1 is SGHAT and CDR2 is FQNNGV. The CDR3 sequence is 15 residues long. Trimming stripped 5 bases from V and 5 bases from J, with 18 bases between. CDR3 region: CASSPTFTAGTEAFF. CDR3 bases: TGTGCCAGCAGCCCGACTTTTACGGCGGGAACTGAAGCTTTCTTT.